This T cell receptor beta chain is drawn from a study of blood T cell repertoires in COVID-19. Across the study: The United States, Italy and Spain provided the acute and convalescent COVID-19 samples.

In the authors' methods: Scientists estimated how many nucleated cells there were by amplifying reference gene primers. Method: immunoSEQ multiplex PCR; TCRdb's copy keeps in-frame clones and lacks some. The V and J calls and the clone size are those of that table, but D and trimming were determined from the DNA. The table shows fewer than 400,000 clones, with roughly 90% occurring only once. Individuals drawn from some 25 US areas were about 18 to 95 years old. Sequences were obtained from PBMCs or T cells enriched from blood (not recorded which). The source is a woman between 18 and 29 years old who had recovered from COVID-19.

This chain's CDR3 is CASSQDLGIPNSPLHF. In nucleotides, the CDR3 is TGCGCCAGCAGCCAAGATTTGGGCATACCTAATTCACCCCTCCACTTT. The chain uses TRBV4-3 and TRBJ1-6; D is unclear. V lost 0 bases and J lost 6, with 12 bases in between. In germline, CDR1 is LGHNA, CDR2 YSLEER. This CDR3 spans 16 amino acids.